One TCR beta chain is described in this entry. Its antigen is as yet unknown. Input was roughly 2.2 ug genomic DNA, or all available if less. Produced via immunoSEQ multiplex PCR; TCRdb's table is partial and in-frame only. The sample lists tens of thousands of clones; approximately 80% were seen once. Time point of the sample: after dendritic cell vaccination, including at tumor progression/relapse. All glioblastoma patients lacked an isocitrate dehydrogenase mutation. Germline CDR1 reads SQVTM; CDR2 reads ANQGSEA. This CDR3 is built from 14 residues. Trimming stripped 7 bases from V and 0 bases from J, with 14 bases between. The sample is drawn from a study of glioma-infiltrating T cells after dendritic cell vaccination. Study results and caveats: Higher pretreatment TIL content predicted longer progression-free time and survival.

The material was blood, obtained after dendritic cell vaccination. The chain uses TRBV29-1 and TRBJ2-3; a possible D gene is TRBD1 (6 bases). The receptor's source is a human donor with glioblastoma. This CDR3 reads CSAAQGLSTDTQYF. CDR3 DNA: TGCAGCGCCGCCCAGGGGCTTAGCACAGATACGCAGTATTTT.